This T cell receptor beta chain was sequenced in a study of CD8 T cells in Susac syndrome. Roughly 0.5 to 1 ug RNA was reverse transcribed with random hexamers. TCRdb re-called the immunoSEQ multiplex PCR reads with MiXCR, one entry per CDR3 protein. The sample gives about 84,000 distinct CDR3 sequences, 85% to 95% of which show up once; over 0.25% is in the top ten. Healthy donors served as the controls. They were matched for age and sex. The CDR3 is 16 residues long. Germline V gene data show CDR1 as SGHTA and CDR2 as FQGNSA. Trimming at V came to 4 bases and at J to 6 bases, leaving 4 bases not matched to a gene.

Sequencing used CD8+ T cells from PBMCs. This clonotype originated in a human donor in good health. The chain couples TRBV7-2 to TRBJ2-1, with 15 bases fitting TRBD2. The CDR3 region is CASSSWTSGGANEQFF. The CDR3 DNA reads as TGTGCCAGCAGCTCCTGGACTAGCGGGGGGGCCAATGAGCAGTTCTTC.